This entry features one TCR beta chain sequence. V lost 8 bases, J lost 1 base, and 7 bases lay in between. This CDR3 has 12 residues. Germline-derived CDR1 and CDR2 are SGHTA and FQGTGA. The sample originates from a study of human T cells and chemical hapten exposure. For the study at large: Each week of the roughly 23-week study, patients had diphenylcyclopropenone applied to the scalp.

TCRdb reprocessed the RACE reads with MiXCR, giving one entry per CDR3 protein. Of about 82,000 distinct CDR3 sequences in the sample, around 10% were seen once. Noted time point: patch test 1, 2 weeks after DPC sensitization. Treatment given: therapeutic diphenylcyclopropenone sensitization with weekly scalp DPC. The clonotype comes from a woman aged 50 to 60 with alopecia areata. Some clones in this sample may be carry-over from other donors' samples. This material consisted of whole blood, taken in connection with sensitization to the hapten diphenylcyclopropenone (DPC). This sequence joins TRBV7-3 and TRBJ2-3; unclear D gene. The CDR3 sequence: CASGDGTDTQYF. DNA for the CDR3: TGTGCCAGCGGCGATGGCACAGATACGCAGTATTTT.